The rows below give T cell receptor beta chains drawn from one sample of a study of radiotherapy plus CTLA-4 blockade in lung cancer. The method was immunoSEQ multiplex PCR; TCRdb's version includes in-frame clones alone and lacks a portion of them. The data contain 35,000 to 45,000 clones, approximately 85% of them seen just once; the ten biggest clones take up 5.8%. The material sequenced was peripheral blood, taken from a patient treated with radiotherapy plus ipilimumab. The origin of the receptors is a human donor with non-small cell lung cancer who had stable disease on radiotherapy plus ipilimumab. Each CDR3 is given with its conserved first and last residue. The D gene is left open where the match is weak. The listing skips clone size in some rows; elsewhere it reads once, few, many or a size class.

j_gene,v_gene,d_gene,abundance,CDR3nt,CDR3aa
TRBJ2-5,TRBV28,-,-,TGTGCCAGCAGTTTACTCCGGGAGACCCAGTACTTC,CASSLLRETQYF
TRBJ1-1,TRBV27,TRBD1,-,TGTGCCAGCAGTTTTCGGCAGGGGGCTAACACTGAAGCTTTCTTT,CASSFRQGANTEAFF
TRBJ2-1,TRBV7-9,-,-,TGTGCCAGCAGCCCGAAGACTAGAATTGGCAATGAGCAGTTCTTC,CASSPKTRIGNEQFF
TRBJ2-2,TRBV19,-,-,TGTGCCAGTAGTATAGGGCCAAGCACCGGGGAGCTGTTTTTT,CASSIGPSTGELFF
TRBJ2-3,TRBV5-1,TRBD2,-,TGCGCCAGCTCAAGCGGGGAGAGAGGGGATACGCAGTATTTT,CASSSGERGDTQYF
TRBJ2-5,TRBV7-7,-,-,TGTGCTAGCAGCCAGGACAGACAAGAGACCCAGTACTTC,CASSQDRQETQYF
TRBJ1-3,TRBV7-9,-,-,TGTGCCAGCAGCTTAGGAAGTACGGGGACCATATATTTT,CASSLGSTGTIYF
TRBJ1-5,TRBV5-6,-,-,TGTGCCAGCAGCTTCGGGGGGAACAATCAGCCCCAGCATTTT,CASSFGGNNQPQHF
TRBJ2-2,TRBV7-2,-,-,TGTGCCAGCAGCTTTAGCGGAGCGAACACCGGGGAGCTGTTTTTT,CASSFSGANTGELFF
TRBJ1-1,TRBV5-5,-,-,TGTGCCAGTAATCTCCTGCCGGAGTCGAACACTGAAGCTTTCTTT,CASNLLPESNTEAFF
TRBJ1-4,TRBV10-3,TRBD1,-,TGTGCCATCAGTGGGACAGGGCGGGGGATTAATGAAAAACTGTTTTTT,CAISGTGRGINEKLFF
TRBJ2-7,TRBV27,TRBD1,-,TGTGCCAGCAGTTCGACAGGGGTCTACGAGCAGTACTTC,CASSSTGVYEQYF
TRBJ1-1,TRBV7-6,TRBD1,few,TGTGCCAGCAGCTTAGGAGTTGGGACAGGAGAAGCTTTCTTT,CASSLGVGTGEAFF
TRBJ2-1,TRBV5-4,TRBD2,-,TGTGCCAGCAGCCCCCAGGGGCTAGCGGGAGTAAATGAGCAGTTCTTC,CASSPQGLAGVNEQFF
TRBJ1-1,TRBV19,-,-,TGTGCCAGGGGGGGGACCGCCTCGGCTTTCTTT,CARGGTASAFF
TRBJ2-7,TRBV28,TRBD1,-,TGTGCCAGCAGTCCGCCCGGGACAGGACTCAGCTACGAGCAGTACTTC,CASSPPGTGLSYEQYF
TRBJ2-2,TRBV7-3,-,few,TGTGCCAGCAGCCCCCAAGGGACACGAAACACCGGGGAGCTGTTTTTT,CASSPQGTRNTGELFF
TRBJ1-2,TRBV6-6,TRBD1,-,TGTGCCAGCAGACGACAGGGGGCGGAGGGCTACACCTTC,CASRRQGAEGYTF
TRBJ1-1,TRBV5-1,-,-,TGCGCCAGCAGTTTACTCCAGGGAGGTGGCACTGAAGCTTTCTTT,CASSLLQGGGTEAFF
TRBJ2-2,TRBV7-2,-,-,TGTGCCAGCAGCGCGACAGGCAGGATGGGCGGGGAGCTGTTTTTT,CASSATGRMGGELFF
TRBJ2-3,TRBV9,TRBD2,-,TGTGCCAGCAGCGGACGACTAGCGGGGAGCACAGATACGCAGTATTTT,CASSGRLAGSTDTQYF
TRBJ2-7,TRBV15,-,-,TGTGCCACCAGCAGATATCAGGGCCCCTACGAGCAGTACTTC,CATSRYQGPYEQYF
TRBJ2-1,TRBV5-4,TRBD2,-,TGTGCCAGCAGCCCCGGACTAGCCGCGCTGGGTTACAATGAGCAGTTCTTC,CASSPGLAALGYNEQFF
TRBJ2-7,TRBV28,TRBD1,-,TGTGCCAGCACCATTTGGCCGGGTACAGGGGGTTCGAACGAGCAGTACTTC,CASTIWPGTGGSNEQYF
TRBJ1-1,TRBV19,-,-,TGTGCCAGTAGTCGAACTGGCACTGAAGCTTTCTTT,CASSRTGTEAFF
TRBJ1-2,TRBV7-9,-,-,TGTGCCAGCAGTCCCCAGGGGAACTATGGCTACACCTTC,CASSPQGNYGYTF
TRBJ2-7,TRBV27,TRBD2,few,TGTGCCAGCAGTTTAGACCTAGCGGGAGGGGTATACGAGCAGTACTTC,CASSLDLAGGVYEQYF
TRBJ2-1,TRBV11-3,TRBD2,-,TGTGCCAGCAGCTTAGGGGGATCGGCGGGAGTTCATGAGCAGTTCTTC,CASSLGGSAGVHEQFF
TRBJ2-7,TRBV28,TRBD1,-,TGTGCCAGCAGAAACAGGGGGCGGAGCGAGCAGTACTTC,CASRNRGRSEQYF
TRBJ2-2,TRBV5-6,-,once,TGTGCCAGCAGCCTCTGGACTCGATCCGGGGAGCTGTTTTTT,CASSLWTRSGELFF
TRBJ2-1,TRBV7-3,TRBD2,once,TGTGCCAGCAGCCCCACCCTAGCGGGAGGAATCAATGAGCAGTTCTTC,CASSPTLAGGINEQFF
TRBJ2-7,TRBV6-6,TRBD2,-,TGTGCCAGCAGCCTAAGGACTAGCGGGAGGACCTACGAGCAGTACTTC,CASSLRTSGRTYEQYF
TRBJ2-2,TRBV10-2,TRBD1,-,TGCGCCAGCAGCTTTACAGGGGCCCCCGGGGAGCTGTTTTTT,CASSFTGAPGELFF
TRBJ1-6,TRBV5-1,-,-,TGCGCCAGCAGCTTTAAACAGGGTTCACCCCTCCACTTT,CASSFKQGSPLHF
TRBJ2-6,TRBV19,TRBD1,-,TGTGCCAGTAGTAATGGACAGGGGGGCCCTGGGGCCAACGTCCTGACTTTC,CASSNGQGGPGANVLTF
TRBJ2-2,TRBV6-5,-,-,TGTGCCAGCACCAAGTTAAGCCCGAACACCGGGGAGCTGTTTTTT,CASTKLSPNTGELFF
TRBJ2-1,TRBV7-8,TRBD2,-,TGTGCCAGCAGGGACCTAGGGACTAGCGACTACAATGAGCAGTTCTTC,CASRDLGTSDYNEQFF
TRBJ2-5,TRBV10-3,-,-,TGTGCCATCAGTGGTACGGGAGAGACCCAGTACTTC,CAISGTGETQYF
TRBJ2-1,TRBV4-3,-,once,TGCGCCAGCAGCCCTGGTTCGTTGAGGGGGTCTAAGGTCTTC,CASSPGSLRGSKVF
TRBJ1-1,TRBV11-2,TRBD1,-,TGTGCCAGCAGCTTAGTTCAGGGGGCAGGGGCTGAAGCTTTCTTT,CASSLVQGAGAEAFF
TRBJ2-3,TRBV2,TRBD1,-,TGTGCCAGCAGTGGGGTGACAGGGGGCAAAGGAGGTACGCAGTATTTT,CASSGVTGGKGGTQYF
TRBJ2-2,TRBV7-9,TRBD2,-,TGTGCCAGCAGCTACGGACTAGCGGGTCTTACCGGGGAGCTGTTTTTT,CASSYGLAGLTGELFF
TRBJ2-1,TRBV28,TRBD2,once,TGTGCCAGCAGTTTAGTTGGGGGGGACTCCTACAATGAGCAGTTCTTC,CASSLVGGDSYNEQFF
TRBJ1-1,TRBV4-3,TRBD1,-,TGCGCCAGCAGTCGGGTCATGCCGGGACAGGGTTGGACTGAAGCTTTCTTT,CASSRVMPGQGWTEAFF
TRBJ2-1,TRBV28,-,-,TGTGCCAGCAGACCGGACAGGGCTTGGAACTCGGGGGGCAATGAGCAGTTCTTC,CASRPDRAWNSGGNEQFF
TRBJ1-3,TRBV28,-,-,TGTGCCAGCAGTTTATCCCGGGGAAACACCATATATTTT,CASSLSRGNTIYF
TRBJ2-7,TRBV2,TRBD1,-,TGTGCCAGCAGTGGGGAGAGGGCCGGGACAGGGTCCCTCTACGAGCAGTACTTC,CASSGERAGTGSLYEQYF
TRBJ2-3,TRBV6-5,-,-,TGTGCCAGCAGGACGACACGCACAGATACGCAGTATTTT,CASRTTRTDTQYF
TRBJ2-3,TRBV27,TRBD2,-,TGTGCCAGCAGTCCAAGGGTACTAGCGGGAATAGATACGCAGTATTTT,CASSPRVLAGIDTQYF
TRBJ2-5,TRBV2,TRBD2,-,TGTGCCACCTTCCCCGCGGGAGCACGGGAGACCCAGTACTTC,CATFPAGARETQYF
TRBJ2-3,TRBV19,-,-,TGTGCCAGTAGTTCGACGGCGGGGAGCACAGATACGCAGTATTTT,CASSSTAGSTDTQYF
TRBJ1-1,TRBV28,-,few,TGTGCCAGCAGCCCGGGGAACACTGAAGCTTTCTTT,CASSPGNTEAFF
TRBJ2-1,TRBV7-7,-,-,TGTGCTAGCAGCTTAGATGGGACAACTCGCCAGTTCTTC,CASSLDGTTRQFF
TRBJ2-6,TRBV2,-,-,TGTGCCATCGAGCGGGCAGGCCCCTCTGGGGCCAACGTCCTGACTTTC,CAIERAGPSGANVLTF
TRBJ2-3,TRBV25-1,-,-,TGTGCCAGCAGTGATGGCAGGGCGCCTACAGATACGCAGTATTTT,CASSDGRAPTDTQYF
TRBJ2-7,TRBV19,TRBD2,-,TGTGCCACCCATCGGCGGGACTATCCCTACGAGCAGTACTTC,CATHRRDYPYEQYF
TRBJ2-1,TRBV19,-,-,TGTGCCAGTAGTATGGGCGGGGAGGCTCGGGGCAATGAGCAGTTCTTC,CASSMGGEARGNEQFF
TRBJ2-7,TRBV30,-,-,TGTGCCAGCTCACCTAGGCCTTCCTACGAGCAGTACTTC,CASSPRPSYEQYF